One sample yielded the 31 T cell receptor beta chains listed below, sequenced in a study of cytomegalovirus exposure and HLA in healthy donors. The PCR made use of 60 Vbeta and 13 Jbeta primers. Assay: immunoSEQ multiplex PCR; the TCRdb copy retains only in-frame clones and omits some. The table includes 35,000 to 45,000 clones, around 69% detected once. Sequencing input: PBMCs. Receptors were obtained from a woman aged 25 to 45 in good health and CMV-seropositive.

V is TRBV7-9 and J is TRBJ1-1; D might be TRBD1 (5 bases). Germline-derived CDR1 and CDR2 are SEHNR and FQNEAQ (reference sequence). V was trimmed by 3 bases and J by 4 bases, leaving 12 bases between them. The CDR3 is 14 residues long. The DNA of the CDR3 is TGTGCCAGCAGCTTGGTCTACGGGGGCACTGAAGCTTTCTTT. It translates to CASSLVYGGTEAFF. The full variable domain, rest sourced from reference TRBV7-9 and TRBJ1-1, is DTGVSQNPRHKITKRGQNVTFRCDPISEHNRLYWYRQTLGQGPEFLTYFQNEAQLEKSRLLSDRFSAERPKGSFSTLEIQRTEQGDSAMYLCASSLVYGGTEAFFGQGTRLTVV.

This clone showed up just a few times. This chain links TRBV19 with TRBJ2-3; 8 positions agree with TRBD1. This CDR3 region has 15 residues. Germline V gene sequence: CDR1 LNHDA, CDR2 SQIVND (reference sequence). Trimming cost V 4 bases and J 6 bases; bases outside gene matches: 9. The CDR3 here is CASSRGTGSSDTQYF. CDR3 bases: TGTGCCAGTAGTAGGGGGACAGGATCATCCGATACGCAGTATTTT.

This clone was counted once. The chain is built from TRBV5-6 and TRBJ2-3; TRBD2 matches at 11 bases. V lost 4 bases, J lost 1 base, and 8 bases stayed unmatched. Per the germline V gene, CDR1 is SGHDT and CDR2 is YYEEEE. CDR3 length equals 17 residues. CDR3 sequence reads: CASSVGLAGGGTDTQYF. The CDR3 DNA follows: TGTGCCAGCAGCGTCGGCCTAGCGGGAGGAGGCACAGATACGCAGTATTTT.

This CDR3 is CASRRMPGELFF. The CDR3 DNA reads as TGTGCCAGCAGGAGAATGCCCGGGGAGCTGTTTTTT. The V call is TRBV28, the J call TRBJ2-2; D is undetermined. Germline V CDR1 and CDR2: MDHEN, SYDVKM. The CDR3 covers 12 residues. Deletions cut 6 bases from V and 6 bases from J, with 8 bases between.

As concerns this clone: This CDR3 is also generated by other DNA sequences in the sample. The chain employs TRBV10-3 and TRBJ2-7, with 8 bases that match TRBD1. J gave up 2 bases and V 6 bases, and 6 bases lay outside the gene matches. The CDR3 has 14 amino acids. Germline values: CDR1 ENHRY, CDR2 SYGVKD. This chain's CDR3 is CAISVTGDAYEQYF. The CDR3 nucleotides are TGTGCCATCAGCGTGACAGGGGATGCCTACGAGCAGTACTTC.

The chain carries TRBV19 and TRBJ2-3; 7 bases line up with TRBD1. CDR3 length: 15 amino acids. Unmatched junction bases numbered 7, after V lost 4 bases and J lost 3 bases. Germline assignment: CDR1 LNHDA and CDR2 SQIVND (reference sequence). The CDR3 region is CASSRQGDPTDTQYF. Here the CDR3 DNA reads TGTGCCAGTAGTAGGCAGGGGGATCCAACAGATACGCAGTATTTT.

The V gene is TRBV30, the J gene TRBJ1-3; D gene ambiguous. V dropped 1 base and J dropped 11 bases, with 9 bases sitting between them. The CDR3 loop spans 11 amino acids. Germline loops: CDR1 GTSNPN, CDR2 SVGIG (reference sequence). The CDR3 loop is CAWSGPGAIYF. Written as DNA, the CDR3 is TGTGCCTGGAGTGGACCAGGCGCCATATATTTT.

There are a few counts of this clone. CDR3 nucleotide sequence: TGCGCCAGCAGCTCAACGGTCGGCACCGGGGAGCTGTTTTTT. Protein product: CASSSTVGTGELFF. The genes are TRBV5-1 and TRBJ2-2; D is unclear. Deletions cut 3 bases from V and 4 bases from J, with 10 bases between. The CDR3 covers 14 residues. Germline V gene data show CDR1 as SGHRS and CDR2 as YFSETQ.

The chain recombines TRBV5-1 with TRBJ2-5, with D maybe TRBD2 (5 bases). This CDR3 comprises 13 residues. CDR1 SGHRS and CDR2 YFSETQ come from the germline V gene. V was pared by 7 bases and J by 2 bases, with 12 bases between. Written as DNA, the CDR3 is TGCGCCAGCTTCCTTCGGGGACAAGAGACCCAGTACTTC. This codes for CASFLRGQETQYF.

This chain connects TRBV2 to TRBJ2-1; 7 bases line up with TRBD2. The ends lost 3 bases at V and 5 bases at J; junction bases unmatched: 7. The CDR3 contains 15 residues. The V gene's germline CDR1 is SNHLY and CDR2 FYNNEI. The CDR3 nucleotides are TGTGCCAGCAGTGAGGGGGGAGGGCCCGACAATGAGCAGTTCTTC. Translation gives CASSEGGGPDNEQFF.

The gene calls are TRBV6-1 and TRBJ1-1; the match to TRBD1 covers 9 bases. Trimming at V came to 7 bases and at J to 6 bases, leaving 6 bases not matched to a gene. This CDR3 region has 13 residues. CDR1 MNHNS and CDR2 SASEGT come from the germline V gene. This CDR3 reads CASKRDRVSEAFF. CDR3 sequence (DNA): TGTGCCAGCAAACGGGACAGGGTCTCTGAAGCTTTCTTT.

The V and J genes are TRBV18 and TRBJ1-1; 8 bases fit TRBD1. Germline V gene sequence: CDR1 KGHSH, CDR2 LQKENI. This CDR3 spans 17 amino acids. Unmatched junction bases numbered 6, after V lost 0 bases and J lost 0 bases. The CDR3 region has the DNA TGTGCCAGCTCACCACCGAGGACAGGGATGATGAACACTGAAGCTTTCTTT. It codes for CASSPPRTGMMNTEAFF. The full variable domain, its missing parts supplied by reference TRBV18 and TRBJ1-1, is NAGVMQNPRHLVRRRGQEARLRCSPMKGHSHVYWYRQLPEEGLKFMVYLQKENIIDESGMPKERFSAEFPKEGPSILRIQQVVRGDSAAYFCASSPPRTGMMNTEAFFGQGTRLTVV.

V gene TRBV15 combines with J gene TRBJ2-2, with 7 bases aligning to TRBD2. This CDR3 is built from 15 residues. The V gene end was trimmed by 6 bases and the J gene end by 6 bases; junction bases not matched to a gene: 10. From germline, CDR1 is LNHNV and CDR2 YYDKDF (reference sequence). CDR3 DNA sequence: TGTGCCACCAGGCCCCATGGGGGGGAGCCCGGGGAGCTGTTTTTT. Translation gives CATRPHGGEPGELFF.

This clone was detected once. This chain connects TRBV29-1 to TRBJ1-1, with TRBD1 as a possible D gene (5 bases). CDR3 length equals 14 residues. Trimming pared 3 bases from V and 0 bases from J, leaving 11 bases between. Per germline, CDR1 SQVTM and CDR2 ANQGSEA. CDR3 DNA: TGCAGCGTTGACACAGGCGAAATGAACACTGAAGCTTTCTTT. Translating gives CSVDTGEMNTEAFF.

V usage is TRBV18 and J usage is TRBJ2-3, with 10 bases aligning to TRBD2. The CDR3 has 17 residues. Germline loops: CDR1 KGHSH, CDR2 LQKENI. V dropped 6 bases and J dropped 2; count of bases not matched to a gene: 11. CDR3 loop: CASSIFRTSGNTDTQYF. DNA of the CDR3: TGTGCCAGCTCGATTTTTCGGACTAGCGGTAACACAGATACGCAGTATTTT.

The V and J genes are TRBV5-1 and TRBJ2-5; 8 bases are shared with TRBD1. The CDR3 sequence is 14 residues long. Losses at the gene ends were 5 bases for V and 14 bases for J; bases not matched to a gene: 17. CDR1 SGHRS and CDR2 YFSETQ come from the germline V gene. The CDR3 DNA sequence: TGCGCCAGCAGGCGGGGACAGGAGGACTATCGGGGTTACTTC. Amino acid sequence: CASRRGQEDYRGYF.

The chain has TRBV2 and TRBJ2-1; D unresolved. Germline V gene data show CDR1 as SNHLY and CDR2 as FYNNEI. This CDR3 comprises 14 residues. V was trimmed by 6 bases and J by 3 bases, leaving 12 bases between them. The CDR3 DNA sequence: TGTGCCAGCAGCGAGACTGGGTTCTACAATGAGCAGTTCTTC. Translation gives CASSETGFYNEQFF. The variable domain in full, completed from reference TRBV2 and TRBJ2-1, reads EPEVTQTPSHQVTQMGQEVILRCVPISNHLYFYWYRQILGQKVEFLVSFYNNEISEKSEIFDDQFSVERPDGSNFTLKIRSTKLEDSAMYFCASSETGFYNEQFFGPGTRLTVL.

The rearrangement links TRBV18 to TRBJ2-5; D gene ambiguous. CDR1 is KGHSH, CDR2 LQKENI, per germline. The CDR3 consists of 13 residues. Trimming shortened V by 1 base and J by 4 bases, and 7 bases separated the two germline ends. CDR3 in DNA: TGTGCCAGCTCACCACTAGTACGAGAGACCCAGTACTTC. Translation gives CASSPLVRETQYF.

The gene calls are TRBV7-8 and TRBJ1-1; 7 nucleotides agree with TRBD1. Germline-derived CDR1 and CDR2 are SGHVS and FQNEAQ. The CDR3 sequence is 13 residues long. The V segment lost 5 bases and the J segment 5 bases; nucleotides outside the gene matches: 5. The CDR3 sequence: CASSQRGLTEAFF. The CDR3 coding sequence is TGTGCCAGCAGCCAAAGGGGGCTAACTGAAGCTTTCTTT.

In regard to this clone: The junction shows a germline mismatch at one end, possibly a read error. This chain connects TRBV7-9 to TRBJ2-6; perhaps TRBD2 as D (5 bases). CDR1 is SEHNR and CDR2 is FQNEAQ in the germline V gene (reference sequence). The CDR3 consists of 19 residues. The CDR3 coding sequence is TGTTCCAGCAGCTTAATAACGGGGTGGCAGCTTTCTGGGGCCAACGTCCTGACTTTC. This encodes CSSSLITGWQLSGANVLTF.

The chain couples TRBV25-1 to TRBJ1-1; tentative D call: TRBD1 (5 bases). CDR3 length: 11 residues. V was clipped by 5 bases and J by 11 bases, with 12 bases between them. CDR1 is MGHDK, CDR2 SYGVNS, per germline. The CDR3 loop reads CASSRGTAAFF. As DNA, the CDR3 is TGTGCCAGCAGTCGAGGGACTGCGGCTTTCTTT.

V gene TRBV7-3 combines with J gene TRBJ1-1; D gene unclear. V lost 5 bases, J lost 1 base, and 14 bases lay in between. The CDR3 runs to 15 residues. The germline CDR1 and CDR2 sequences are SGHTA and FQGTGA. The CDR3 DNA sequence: TGTGCCAGCAGCCCCCAAAGTTCAGGGAACACTGAAGCTTTCTTT. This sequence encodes CASSPQSSGNTEAFF.

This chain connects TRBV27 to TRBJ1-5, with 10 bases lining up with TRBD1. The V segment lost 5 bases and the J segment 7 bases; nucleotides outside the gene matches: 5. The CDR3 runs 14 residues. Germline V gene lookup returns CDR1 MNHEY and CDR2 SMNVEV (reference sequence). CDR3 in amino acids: CASSQDRGVQPQHF. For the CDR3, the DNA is TGTGCCAGCAGTCAGGACAGGGGGGTACAGCCCCAGCATTTT.

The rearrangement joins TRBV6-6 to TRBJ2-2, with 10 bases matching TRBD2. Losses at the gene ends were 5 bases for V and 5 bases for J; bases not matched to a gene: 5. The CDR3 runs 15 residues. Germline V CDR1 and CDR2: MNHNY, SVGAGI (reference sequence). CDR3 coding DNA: TGTGCCAGCAGTACCGGGACTAGCGATACCGGGGAGCTGTTTTTT. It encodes CASSTGTSDTGELFF.

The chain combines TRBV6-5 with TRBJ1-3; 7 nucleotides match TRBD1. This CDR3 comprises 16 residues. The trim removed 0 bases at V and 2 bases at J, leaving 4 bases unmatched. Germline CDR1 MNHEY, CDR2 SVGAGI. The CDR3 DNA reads TGTGCCAGCAGTTACTCGGGGACAGCGGCTGGAAACACCATATATTTT. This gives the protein CASSYSGTAAGNTIYF.

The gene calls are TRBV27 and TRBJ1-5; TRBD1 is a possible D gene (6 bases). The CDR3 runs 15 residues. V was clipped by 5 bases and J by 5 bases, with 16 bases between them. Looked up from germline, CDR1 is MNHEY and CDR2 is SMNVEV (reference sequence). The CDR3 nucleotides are TGTGCCAGCAGTCCCACCCACAGGGATGATCAGCCCCAGCATTTT. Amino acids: CASSPTHRDDQPQHF.

The CDR3 DNA reads TGTGCCACCAAAGCGGAGGCTTTTAATGAAAAACTGTTTTTT. Its protein is CATKAEAFNEKLFF. The chain is built from TRBV6-5 and TRBJ1-4; unclear D gene. Germline V gene data show CDR1 as MNHEY and CDR2 as SVGAGI. V gave up 10 bases and J gave up 4 bases, with 16 bases separating them. The CDR3 sequence is 14 residues long.

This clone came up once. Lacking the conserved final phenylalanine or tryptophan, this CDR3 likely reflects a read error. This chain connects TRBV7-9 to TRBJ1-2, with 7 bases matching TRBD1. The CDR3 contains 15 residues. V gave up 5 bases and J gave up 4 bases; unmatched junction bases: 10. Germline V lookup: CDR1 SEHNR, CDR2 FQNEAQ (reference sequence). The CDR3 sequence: CASSPRTGLTYGYTL. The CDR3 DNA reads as TGTGCCAGCAGCCCAAGGACAGGACTAACCTATGGCTACACCCTC.

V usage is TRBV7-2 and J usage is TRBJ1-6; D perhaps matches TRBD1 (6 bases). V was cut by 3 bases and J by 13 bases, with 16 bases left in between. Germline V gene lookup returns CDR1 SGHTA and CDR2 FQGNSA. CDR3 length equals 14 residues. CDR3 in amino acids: CASSFSNQGRPLHF. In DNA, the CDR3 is TGTGCCAGCAGCTTTAGTAACCAGGGGCGCCCCCTCCACTTT.

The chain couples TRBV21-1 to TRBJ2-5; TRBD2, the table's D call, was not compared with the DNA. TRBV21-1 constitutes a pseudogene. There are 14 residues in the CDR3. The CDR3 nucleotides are TGTGCCAGCAGCAAATCAAGCGCGCAAGAGACCCAGTACTTC. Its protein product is CASSKSSAQETQYF.

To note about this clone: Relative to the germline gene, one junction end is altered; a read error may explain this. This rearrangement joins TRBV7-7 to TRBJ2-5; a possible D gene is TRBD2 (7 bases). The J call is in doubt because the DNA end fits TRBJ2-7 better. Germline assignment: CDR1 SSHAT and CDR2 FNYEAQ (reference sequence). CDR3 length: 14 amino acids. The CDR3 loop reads CASSLGGGSYEQYF. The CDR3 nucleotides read TGTGCTAGCAGCTTAGGGGGGGGGAGCTACGAGCAGTACTTC.